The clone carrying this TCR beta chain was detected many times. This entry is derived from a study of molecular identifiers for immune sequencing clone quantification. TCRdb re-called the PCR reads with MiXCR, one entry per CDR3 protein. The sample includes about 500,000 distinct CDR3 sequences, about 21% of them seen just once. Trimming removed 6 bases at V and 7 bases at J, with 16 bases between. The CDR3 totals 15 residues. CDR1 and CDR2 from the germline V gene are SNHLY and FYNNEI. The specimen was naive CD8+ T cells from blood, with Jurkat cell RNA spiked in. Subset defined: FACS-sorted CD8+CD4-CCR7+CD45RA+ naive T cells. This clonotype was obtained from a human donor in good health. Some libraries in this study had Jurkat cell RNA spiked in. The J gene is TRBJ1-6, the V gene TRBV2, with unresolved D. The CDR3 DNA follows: TGTGCCAGCAGCCCCTTCGGAGGTGAGAATTCACCCCTCCACTTT. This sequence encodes CASSPFGGENSPLHF.